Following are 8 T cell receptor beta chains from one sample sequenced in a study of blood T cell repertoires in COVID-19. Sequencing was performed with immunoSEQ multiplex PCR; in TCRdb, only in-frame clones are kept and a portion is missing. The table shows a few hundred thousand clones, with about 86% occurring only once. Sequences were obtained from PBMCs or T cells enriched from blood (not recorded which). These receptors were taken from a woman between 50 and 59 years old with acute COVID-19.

The CDR3 DNA follows: TGTGCCAGCAGCTTAGCCGGGGGGCGCGGTGGCACACCCCTCCACTTT. Translation: CASSLAGGRGGTPLHF. This chain joins TRBV7-6 and TRBJ1-6, with a possible D match to TRBD1 (6 bases). Germline assignment: CDR1 SGHVS and CDR2 FNYEAQ. The CDR3 is 16 residues long. V lost 0 bases and J lost 11, with 17 bases in between.

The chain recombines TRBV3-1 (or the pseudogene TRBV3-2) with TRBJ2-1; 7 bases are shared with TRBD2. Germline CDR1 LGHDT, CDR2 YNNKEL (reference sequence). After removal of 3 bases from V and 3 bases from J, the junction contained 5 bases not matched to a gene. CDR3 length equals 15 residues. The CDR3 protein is CASSHGGDYYNEQFF. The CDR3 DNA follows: TGTGCCAGCAGCCACGGCGGGGACTACTACAATGAGCAGTTCTTC.

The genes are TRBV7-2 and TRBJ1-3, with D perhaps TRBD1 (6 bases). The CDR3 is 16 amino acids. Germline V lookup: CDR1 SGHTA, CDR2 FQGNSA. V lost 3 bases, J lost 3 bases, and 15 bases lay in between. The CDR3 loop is CASSFTGTRVGNTIYF. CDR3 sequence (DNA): TGTGCCAGCAGCTTCACCGGGACAAGGGTTGGAAACACCATATATTTT.

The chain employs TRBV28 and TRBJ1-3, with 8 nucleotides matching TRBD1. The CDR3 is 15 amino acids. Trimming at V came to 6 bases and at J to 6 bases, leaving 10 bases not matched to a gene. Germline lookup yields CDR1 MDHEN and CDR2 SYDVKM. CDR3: CASSTPGQALNTIYF. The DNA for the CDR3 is TGTGCCAGCAGCACCCCGGGACAGGCTTTAAACACCATATATTTT. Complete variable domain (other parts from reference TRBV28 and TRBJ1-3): DVKVTQSSRYLVKRTGEKVFLECVQDMDHENMFWYRQDPGLGLRLIYFSYDVKMKEKGDIPEGYSVSREKKERFSLILESASTNQTSMYLCASSTPGQALNTIYFGEGSWLTVV.

In DNA form, the CDR3 reads TGTGCCAGTAGCTCCAGAGTAAGGACAGGGGCCAATCAGCCCCAGCATTTT. Amino acid sequence: CASSSRVRTGANQPQHF. V gene TRBV19 combines with J gene TRBJ1-5; TRBD1 agrees at 9 bases. CDR3 length: 17 amino acids. The germline gives CDR1 LNHDA, CDR2 SQIVND (reference sequence). Losses at the gene ends were 6 bases for V and 3 bases for J; bases not matched to a gene: 12.

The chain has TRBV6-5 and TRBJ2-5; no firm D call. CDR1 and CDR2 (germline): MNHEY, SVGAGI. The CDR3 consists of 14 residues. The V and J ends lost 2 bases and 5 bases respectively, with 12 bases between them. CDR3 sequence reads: CASSYPQLKETQYF. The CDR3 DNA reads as TGTGCCAGCAGTTACCCCCAGTTGAAGGAGACCCAGTACTTC.

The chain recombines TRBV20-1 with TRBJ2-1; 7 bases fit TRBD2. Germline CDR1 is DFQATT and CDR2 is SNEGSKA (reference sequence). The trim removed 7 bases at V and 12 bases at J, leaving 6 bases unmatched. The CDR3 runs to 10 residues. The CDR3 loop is CSVAGVAQFF. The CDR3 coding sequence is TGCAGTGTCGCGGGAGTTGCGCAGTTCTTC.

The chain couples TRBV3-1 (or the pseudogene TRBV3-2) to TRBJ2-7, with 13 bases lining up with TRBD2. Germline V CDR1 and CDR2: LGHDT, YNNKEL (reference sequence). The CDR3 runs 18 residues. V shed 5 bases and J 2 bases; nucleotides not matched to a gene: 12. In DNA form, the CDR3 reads TGTGCCAGCAGCTCGCCTCCGGGACTAGCGGGACTCCCCTACGAGCAGTACTTC. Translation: CASSSPPGLAGLPYEQYF.